A single sample is the source of the 20 T cell receptor beta chains below, sequenced in a study of blood T cell repertoires in COVID-19 (dated by TCRdb to 2019 to 2021). Libraries were made using the immunoSEQ multiplex PCR assay. TCRdb took this table from immuneACCESS and kept in-frame rearrangements with V and J called. Such tables lack part of the clones; where checked against another copy, unresolved V genes explain under half of the gap, and the rest is unexplained. The sample table records some 150,000 clones; around nine tenths of these occur just once. 2% to 2.5% of the sample is held by the ten biggest clonotypes. The source material was peripheral blood. The receptors come from a human donor in a cohort sampled during active COVID-19.

The chain joins TRBV15 to TRBJ2-5; 10 nucleotides match TRBD1. V gave up 1 base and J gave up 5 bases; unmatched junction bases: 7. The germline V gene has CDR1 LNHNV and CDR2 YYDKDF (reference sequence). CDR3 length: 16 amino acids. For the CDR3, the DNA is TGTGCCACCAGCAGAGTCCGGGACAGGGGTGACGAGACCCAGTACTTC. Protein product: CATSRVRDRGDETQYF.

This clone turned up a few times. The V gene is TRBV28, the J gene TRBJ1-1; 8 positions agree with TRBD1. The CDR3 spans 15 residues. Germline V CDR1 and CDR2: MDHEN, SYDVKM. The V segment lost 3 bases and the J segment 7 bases; nucleotides outside the gene matches: 10. The chain's CDR3 is CASSFHGTGQGEAFF. Written as DNA, the CDR3 is TGTGCCAGCAGTTTCCATGGAACCGGACAGGGTGAAGCTTTCTTT. Based on the CDR3 plus reference TRBV28 and TRBJ1-1, the full variable domain is DVKVTQSSRYLVKRTGEKVFLECVQDMDHENMFWYRQDPGLGLRLIYFSYDVKMKEKGDIPEGYSVSREKKERFSLILESASTNQTSMYLCASSFHGTGQGEAFFGQGTRLTVV.

This clone was picked up one time. J is TRBJ2-3 and V is TRBV6-4, with 10 bases lining up with TRBD2. The trim removed 3 bases at V and 1 base at J, leaving 1 base unmatched. Per germline, CDR1 MRHNA and CDR2 SNTAGT. The CDR3 has 15 amino acids. The CDR3 coding sequence is TGTGCCAGCAGTGAAACTAGCGGGGGCACAGATACGCAGTATTTT. Amino acids: CASSETSGGTDTQYF.

The CDR3 region has the DNA TGTGCCAGTACCTCCTCGACAGGGTATAATTCACCCCTCCACTTT. Its protein is CASTSSTGYNSPLHF. J is TRBJ1-6 and V is TRBV19, with TRBD1 identical over 7 bases. The ends lost 7 bases at V and 4 bases at J; junction bases unmatched: 7. This CDR3 has 15 amino acids. From germline, CDR1 is LNHDA and CDR2 SQIVND (reference sequence).

The chain couples TRBV11-3 to TRBJ2-7; no reliable D call. The CDR3 sequence is 15 residues long. V dropped 1 base and J dropped 1 base, with 11 bases sitting between them. Looked up from germline, CDR1 is SGHNT and CDR2 is YENEEA. CDR3 DNA: TGTGCCAGCAGCTTAGGAACCGGTCTTTCCTACGAGCAGTACTTC. It specifies CASSLGTGLSYEQYF.

V usage is TRBV29-1 and J usage is TRBJ2-1; 8 bases map to TRBD2. Germline-derived CDR1 and CDR2 are SQVTM and ANQGSEA. This CDR3 contains 14 residues. V was clipped by 1 base and J by 9 bases; unmatched bases: 8. This CDR3 reads CSVEVTGGSGEQFF. The CDR3 DNA is TGCAGCGTTGAAGTAACGGGAGGGTCGGGTGAGCAGTTCTTC.

V and J are TRBV2 and TRBJ1-5, with 8 bases fitting TRBD1. V was pared by 2 bases and J by 4 bases, with 1 base of the junction left unmatched. Germline assignment: CDR1 SNHLY and CDR2 FYNNEI. The CDR3 runs 14 residues. The CDR3 loop reads CASSEYRGNQPQHF. The CDR3 nucleotides are TGTGCCAGCAGTGAATACAGGGGGAATCAGCCCCAGCATTTT.

The chain couples TRBV7-2 to TRBJ2-1, with 8 bases that match TRBD1. With 2 bases clipped from V and 14 bases from J, the junction kept 8 bases outside the gene matches. CDR1 is SGHTA and CDR2 is FQGNSA in the germline V gene. CDR3 length: 13 residues. The CDR3 loop is CASSLPETGEEFF. The CDR3 DNA is TGTGCCAGCAGCTTACCGGAGACAGGGGAGGAGTTCTTC.

The chain joins TRBV3-1 (or the pseudogene TRBV3-2) to TRBJ2-1; possible D gene TRBD1, 5 bases. V gave up 1 base and J gave up 1 base, with 14 bases separating them. The germline V gene has CDR1 LGHDT and CDR2 YNNKEL (reference sequence). There are 17 residues in the CDR3. The CDR3 sequence is CASSQGPGQVSYNEQFF. The CDR3 region has the DNA TGTGCCAGCAGCCAAGGGCCAGGGCAAGTATCCTACAATGAGCAGTTCTTC.

The chain uses TRBV5-6 and TRBJ1-6, with TRBD1 matching 7 bases. CDR3 length: 16 amino acids. Per the germline V gene, CDR1 is SGHDT and CDR2 is YYEEEE. Losses at the gene ends were 1 base for V and 1 base for J; bases not matched to a gene: 2. The CDR3 reads CASSLRQGSYNSPLHF. DNA of the CDR3: TGTGCCAGCAGCTTGAGACAGGGTTCCTATAATTCACCCCTCCACTTT.

J is TRBJ2-5 and V is TRBV3-1 (or the pseudogene TRBV3-2), with D unresolved. Germline V gene sequence: CDR1 LGHDT, CDR2 YNNKEL (reference sequence). V was trimmed by 1 base and J by 3 bases, leaving 6 bases between them. This CDR3 is 13 amino acids long. The CDR3, as DNA: TGTGCCAGCAGCCAAGTTAATGAAGAGACCCAGTACTTC. Its protein product is CASSQVNEETQYF.

The chain employs TRBV29-1 and TRBJ1-1, with a tentative D call TRBD1 (6 bases). CDR3 length equals 13 residues. V was cut by 1 base and J by 6 bases, with 12 bases left in between. Germline V gene lookup returns CDR1 SQVTM and CDR2 ANQGSEA. The CDR3 sequence: CSVEGVRGAEAFF. For the CDR3, the DNA is TGCAGCGTTGAAGGGGTCAGGGGAGCTGAAGCTTTCTTT.

The chain carries TRBV6-5 and TRBJ2-1; 8 positions match TRBD1. Germline assignment: CDR1 MNHEY and CDR2 SVGAGI. This CDR3 comprises 16 residues. The V gene end was trimmed by 0 bases and the J gene end by 7 bases; junction bases not matched to a gene: 8. CDR3 sequence (DNA): TGTGCCAGCAGTTACTCGTTGGCAGGGGGCAGGAATGAGCAGTTCTTC. Residues: CASSYSLAGGRNEQFF.

The J gene is TRBJ1-1, the V gene TRBV25-1, with unresolved D. Trimming took off 3 bases at V and 7 bases at J, with 18 bases between the two ends. CDR3 size: 15 residues. Germline V lookup: CDR1 MGHDK, CDR2 SYGVNS. Written as DNA, the CDR3 is TGTGCCAGCAGTGACCCCAAGAAAGCGTTCCATGAAGCTTTCTTT. It encodes CASSDPKKAFHEAFF.

This sequence joins TRBV7-3 and TRBJ2-5, with D possibly matching TRBD2 (6 bases). The ends were cut back, 4 bases at V and 5 bases at J, with 14 bases in the middle. This CDR3 region has 14 residues. Germline values: CDR1 SGHTA, CDR2 FQGTGA. CDR3 amino acids: CASSSGGGRETQYF. The DNA of the CDR3 is TGTGCCAGCAGCTCTGGGGGAGGTCGGGAGACCCAGTACTTC.

The chain carries TRBV7-3 and TRBJ2-3, with a weak D call TRBD1 (6 bases). The germline gives CDR1 SGHTA, CDR2 FQGTGA. V was trimmed by 4 bases and J by 0 bases, leaving 11 bases between them. The CDR3 extends over 15 amino acids. The CDR3 coding sequence is TGTGCCAGCAGCTCACAGGGATCTAGCACAGATACGCAGTATTTT. It yields the protein CASSSQGSSTDTQYF. Using reference TRBV7-3 and TRBJ2-3 for the parts outside the CDR3, the full variable domain is GAGVSQTPSNKVTEKGKYVELRCDPISGHTALYWYRQSLGQGPEFLIYFQGTGAADDSGLPNDRFFAVRPEGSVSTLKIQRTERGDSAVYLCASSSQGSSTDTQYFGPGTRLTVL.

The V gene is TRBV30, the J gene TRBJ1-2; weak D call: TRBD1 (6 bases). The germline V and J ends were trimmed by 4 bases and 7 bases, with 13 bases remaining between them. Germline CDR1 and CDR2: GTSNPN and SVGIG (reference sequence). The CDR3 has 12 amino acids. This CDR3 reads CAWTSWDTGYTF. The DNA of the CDR3 is TGTGCCTGGACTTCCTGGGACACTGGCTACACCTTC.

The V and J genes are TRBV14 and TRBJ1-6; D remains ambiguous. CDR3 length equals 14 residues. V was clipped by 3 bases and J by 9 bases, with 12 bases between them. Germline V gene sequence: CDR1 SGHDN, CDR2 FVKESK. The chain's CDR3 is CASSQSGLSSPLHF. The CDR3 region has the DNA TGTGCCAGCAGCCAGAGCGGCTTGAGTTCACCCCTCCACTTT.

The rearrangement links TRBV7-9 to TRBJ2-7; D may be TRBD2 (6 bases). The germline V and J ends were trimmed by 1 base and 2 bases, with 9 bases remaining between them. From germline, CDR1 is SEHNR and CDR2 FQNEAQ (reference sequence). There are 14 residues in the CDR3. For the CDR3, the DNA is TGTGCCAGCAGCTTAGTAGCGGAACCCTACGAGCAGTACTTC. Amino acid sequence: CASSLVAEPYEQYF.

J is TRBJ2-1 and V is TRBV7-3; 11 nucleotides line up with TRBD1. The CDR3 totals 19 residues. The J segment lost 10 bases and the V segment lost 2 bases, leaving 19 bases of the junction unmatched. CDR1 SGHTA and CDR2 FQGTGA come from the germline V gene. The CDR3 bases are TGTGCCAGCAGCTTAGTTTCTACCGCGGACAGGGGGCTGAATAGAGAGCAGTTCTTC. Its protein is CASSLVSTADRGLNREQFF.